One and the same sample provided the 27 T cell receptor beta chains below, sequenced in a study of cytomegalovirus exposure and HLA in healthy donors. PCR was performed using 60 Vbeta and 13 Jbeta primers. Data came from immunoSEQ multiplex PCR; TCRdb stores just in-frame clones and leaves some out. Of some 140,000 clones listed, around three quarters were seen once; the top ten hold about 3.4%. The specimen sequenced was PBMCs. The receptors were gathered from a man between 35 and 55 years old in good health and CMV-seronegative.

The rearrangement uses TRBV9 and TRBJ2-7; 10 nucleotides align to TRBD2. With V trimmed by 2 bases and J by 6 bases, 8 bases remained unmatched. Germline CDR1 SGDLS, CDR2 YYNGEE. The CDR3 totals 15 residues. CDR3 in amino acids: CASSVTHGLAVEQYF. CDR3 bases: TGTGCCAGCAGCGTGACCCATGGACTAGCGGTCGAGCAGTACTTC.

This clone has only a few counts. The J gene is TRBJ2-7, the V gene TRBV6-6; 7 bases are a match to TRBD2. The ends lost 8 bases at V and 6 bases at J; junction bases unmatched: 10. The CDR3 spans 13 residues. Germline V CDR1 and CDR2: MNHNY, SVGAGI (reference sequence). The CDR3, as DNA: TGTGCCAGCGATCGGTCGGGGGGAACCGAGCAGTACTTC. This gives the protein CASDRSGGTEQYF.

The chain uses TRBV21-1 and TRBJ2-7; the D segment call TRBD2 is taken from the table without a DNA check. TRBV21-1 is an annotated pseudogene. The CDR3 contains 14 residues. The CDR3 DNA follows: TGTGCCAGCAGCAAAGGAGGGCGGGGACGCGAGCAGTACTTC. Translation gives CASSKGGRGREQYF.

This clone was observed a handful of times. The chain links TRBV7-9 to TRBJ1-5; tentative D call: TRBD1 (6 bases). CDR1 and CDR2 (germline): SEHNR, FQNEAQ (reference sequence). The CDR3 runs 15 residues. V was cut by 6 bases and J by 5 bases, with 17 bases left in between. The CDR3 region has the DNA TGTGCCAGCAGTATACGGACAGTAAGAGATCAGCCCCAGCATTTT. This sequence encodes CASSIRTVRDQPQHF. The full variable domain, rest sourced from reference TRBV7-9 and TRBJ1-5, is DTGVSQNPRHKITKRGQNVTFRCDPISEHNRLYWYRQTLGQGPEFLTYFQNEAQLEKSRLLSDRFSAERPKGSFSTLEIQRTEQGDSAMYLCASSIRTVRDQPQHFGDGTRLSIL.

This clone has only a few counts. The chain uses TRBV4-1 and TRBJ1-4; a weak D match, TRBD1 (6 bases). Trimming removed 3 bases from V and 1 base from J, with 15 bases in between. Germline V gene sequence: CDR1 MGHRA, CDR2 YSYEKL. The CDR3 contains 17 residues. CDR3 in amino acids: CASSHLRGAVTNEKLFF. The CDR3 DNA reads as TGCGCCAGCAGCCATCTGCGGGGGGCAGTAACTAATGAAAAACTGTTTTTT.

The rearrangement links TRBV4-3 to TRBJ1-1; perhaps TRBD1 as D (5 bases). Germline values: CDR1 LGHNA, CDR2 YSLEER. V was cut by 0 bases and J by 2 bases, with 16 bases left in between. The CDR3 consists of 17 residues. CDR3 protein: CASSQDRRGWGNTEAFF. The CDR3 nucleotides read TGCGCCAGCAGCCAAGATCGGCGGGGGTGGGGTAACACTGAAGCTTTCTTT.

This CDR3 reads CAWTTGGNNEKLFF. CDR3 in DNA: TGTGCCTGGACGACAGGAGGAAATAATGAAAAACTGTTTTTT. The chain carries TRBV30 and TRBJ1-4, with a possible D match to TRBD1 (6 bases). V gave up 4 bases and J gave up 4 bases, with 13 bases separating them. Germline-derived CDR1 and CDR2 are GTSNPN and SVGIG (reference sequence). This CDR3 comprises 14 residues.

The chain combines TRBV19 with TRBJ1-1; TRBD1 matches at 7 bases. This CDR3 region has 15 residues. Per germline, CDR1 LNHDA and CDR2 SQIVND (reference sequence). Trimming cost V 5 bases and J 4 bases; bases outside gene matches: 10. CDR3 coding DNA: TGTGCCAGTAGTGTTTACACAGGGGCGGCCACTGAAGCTTTCTTT. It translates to CASSVYTGAATEAFF.

The CDR3 loop is CAWTQGETQYF. CDR3 nucleotide sequence: TGTGCCTGGACCCAGGGGGAGACCCAGTACTTC. The chain combines TRBV30 with TRBJ2-5; TRBD1 is a possible D gene (6 bases). Germline values: CDR1 GTSNPN, CDR2 SVGIG (reference sequence). V was cut by 4 bases and J by 5 bases, with 8 bases left in between. The CDR3 contains 11 residues.

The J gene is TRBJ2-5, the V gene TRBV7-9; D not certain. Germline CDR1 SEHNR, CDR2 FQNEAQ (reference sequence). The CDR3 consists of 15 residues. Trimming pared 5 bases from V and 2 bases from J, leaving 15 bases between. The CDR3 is CASSIRPLRQETQYF. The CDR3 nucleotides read TGTGCCAGCAGCATCCGCCCTCTGCGGCAAGAGACCCAGTACTTC.

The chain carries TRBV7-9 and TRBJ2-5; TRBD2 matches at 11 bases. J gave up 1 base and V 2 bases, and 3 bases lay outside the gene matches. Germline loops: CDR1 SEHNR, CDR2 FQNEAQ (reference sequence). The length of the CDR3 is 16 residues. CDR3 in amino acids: CASSLLLAGVQETQYF. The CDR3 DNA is TGTGCCAGCAGCTTATTACTAGCGGGGGTCCAAGAGACCCAGTACTTC.

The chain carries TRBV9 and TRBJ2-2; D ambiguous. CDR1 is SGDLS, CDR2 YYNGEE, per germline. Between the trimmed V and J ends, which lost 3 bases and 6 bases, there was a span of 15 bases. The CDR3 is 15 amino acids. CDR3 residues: CASSAKPNSPGELFF. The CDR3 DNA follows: TGTGCCAGCAGCGCAAAACCTAACTCTCCCGGGGAGCTGTTTTTT.

The CDR3 reads CASSPLMVPGIGANVLTF. CDR3 coding DNA: TGTGCCAGCAGCCCTCTTATGGTTCCAGGGATTGGGGCCAACGTCCTGACTTTC. The J gene is TRBJ2-6, the V gene TRBV7-8; D possibly corresponds to TRBD1 (5 bases). The CDR3 runs to 18 residues. V gave up 5 bases and J gave up 3 bases, with 20 bases separating them. The germline gives CDR1 SGHVS, CDR2 FQNEAQ.

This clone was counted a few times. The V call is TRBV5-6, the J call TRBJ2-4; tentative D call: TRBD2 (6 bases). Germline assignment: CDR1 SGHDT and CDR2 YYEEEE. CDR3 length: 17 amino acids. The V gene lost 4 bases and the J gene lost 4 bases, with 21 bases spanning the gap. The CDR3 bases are TGTGCCAGCAGCCCGGGGACGCGGGGTTTCCTAAAAAACATTCAGTACTTC. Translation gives CASSPGTRGFLKNIQYF.

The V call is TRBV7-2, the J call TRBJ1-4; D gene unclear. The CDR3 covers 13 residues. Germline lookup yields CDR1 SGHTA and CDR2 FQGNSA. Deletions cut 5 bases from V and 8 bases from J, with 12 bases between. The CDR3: CASSTRRGEKLFF. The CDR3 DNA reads TGTGCCAGCAGCACACGACGAGGCGAAAAACTGTTTTTT.

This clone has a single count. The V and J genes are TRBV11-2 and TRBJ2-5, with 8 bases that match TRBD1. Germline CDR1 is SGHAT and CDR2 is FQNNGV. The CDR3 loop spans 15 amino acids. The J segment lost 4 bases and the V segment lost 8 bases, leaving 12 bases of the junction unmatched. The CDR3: CASRHQGASRETQYF. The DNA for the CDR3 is TGTGCCAGCCGACACCAGGGGGCGTCGCGAGAGACCCAGTACTTC.

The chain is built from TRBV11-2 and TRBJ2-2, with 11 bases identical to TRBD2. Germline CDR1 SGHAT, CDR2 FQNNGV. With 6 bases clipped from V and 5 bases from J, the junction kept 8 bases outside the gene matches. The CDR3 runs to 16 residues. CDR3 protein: CASRLTSGSFTGELFF. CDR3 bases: TGTGCCAGCAGACTAACTAGCGGGAGTTTTACCGGGGAGCTGTTTTTT.

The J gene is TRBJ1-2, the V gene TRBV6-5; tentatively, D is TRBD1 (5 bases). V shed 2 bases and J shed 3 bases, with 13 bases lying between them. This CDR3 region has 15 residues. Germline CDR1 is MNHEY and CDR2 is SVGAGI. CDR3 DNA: TGTGCCAGCAGTTACGGGGCCAACACCCACTATGGCTACACCTTC. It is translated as CASSYGANTHYGYTF.

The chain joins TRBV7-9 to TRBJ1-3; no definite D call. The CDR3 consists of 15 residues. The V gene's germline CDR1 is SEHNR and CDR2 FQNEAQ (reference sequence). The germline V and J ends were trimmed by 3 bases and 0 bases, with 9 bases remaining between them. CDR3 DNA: TGTGCCAGCAGCTTCCGGGAAAACTCTGGAAACACCATATATTTT. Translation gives CASSFRENSGNTIYF. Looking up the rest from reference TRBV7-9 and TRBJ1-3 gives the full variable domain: DTGVSQNPRHKITKRGQNVTFRCDPISEHNRLYWYRQTLGQGPEFLTYFQNEAQLEKSRLLSDRFSAERPKGSFSTLEIQRTEQGDSAMYLCASSFRENSGNTIYFGEGSWLTVV.

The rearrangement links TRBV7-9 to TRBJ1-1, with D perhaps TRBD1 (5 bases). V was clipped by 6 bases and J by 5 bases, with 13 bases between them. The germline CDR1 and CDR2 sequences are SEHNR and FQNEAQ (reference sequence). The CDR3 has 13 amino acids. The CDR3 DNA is TGTGCCAGCAGTCCCTATGGGGGGACTGAAGCTTTCTTT. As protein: CASSPYGGTEAFF.

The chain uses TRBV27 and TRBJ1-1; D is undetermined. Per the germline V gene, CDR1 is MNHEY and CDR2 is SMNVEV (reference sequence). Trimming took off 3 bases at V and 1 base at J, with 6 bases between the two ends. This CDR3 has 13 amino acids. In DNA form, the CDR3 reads TGTGCCAGCAGTTTGAAACAGAACACTGAAGCTTTCTTT. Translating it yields CASSLKQNTEAFF.

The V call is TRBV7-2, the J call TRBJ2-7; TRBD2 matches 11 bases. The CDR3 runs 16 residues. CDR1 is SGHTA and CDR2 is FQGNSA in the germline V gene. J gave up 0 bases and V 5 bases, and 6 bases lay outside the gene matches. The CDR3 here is CASSLLAGGYSYEQYF. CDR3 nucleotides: TGTGCCAGCAGCCTCCTAGCGGGGGGCTACTCCTACGAGCAGTACTTC.

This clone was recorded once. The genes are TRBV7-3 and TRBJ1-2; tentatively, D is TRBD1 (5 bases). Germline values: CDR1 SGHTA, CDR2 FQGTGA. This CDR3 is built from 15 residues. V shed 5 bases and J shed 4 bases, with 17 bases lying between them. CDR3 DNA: TGTGCCAGCAGCCAATACGGTGTGGGGGGCTATGGCTACACCTTC. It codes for CASSQYGVGGYGYTF.

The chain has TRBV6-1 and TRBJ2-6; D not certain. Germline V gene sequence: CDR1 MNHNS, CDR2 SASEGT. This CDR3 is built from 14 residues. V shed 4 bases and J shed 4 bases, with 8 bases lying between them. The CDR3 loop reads CASSVMEGANVLTF. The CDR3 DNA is TGTGCCAGCAGTGTGATGGAGGGGGCCAACGTCCTGACTTTC.

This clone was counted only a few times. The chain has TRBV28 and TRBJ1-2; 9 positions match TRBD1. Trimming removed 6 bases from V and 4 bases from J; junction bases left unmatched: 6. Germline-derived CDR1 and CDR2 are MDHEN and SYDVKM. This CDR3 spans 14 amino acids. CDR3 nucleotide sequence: TGTGCCAGCAGAGTAACAGGGGGCGGCTATGGCTACACCTTC. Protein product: CASRVTGGGYGYTF.

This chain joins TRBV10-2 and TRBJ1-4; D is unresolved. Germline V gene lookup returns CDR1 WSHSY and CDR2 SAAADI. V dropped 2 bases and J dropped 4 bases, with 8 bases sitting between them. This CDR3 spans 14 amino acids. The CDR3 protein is CASSEVAFNEKLFF. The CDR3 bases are TGCGCCAGCAGTGAGGTGGCATTTAATGAAAAACTGTTTTTT.

The CDR3 DNA reads TGCAGCGTGGGACAGGGGAACACCGGGGAGCTGTTTTTT. As protein: CSVGQGNTGELFF. The V and J genes are TRBV29-1 and TRBJ2-2; 9 nucleotides align to TRBD1. The germline CDR1 and CDR2 sequences are SQVTM and ANQGSEA. The CDR3 contains 13 residues. V gave up 6 bases and J gave up 1 base; unmatched junction bases: 0.